These T cell receptor beta chains were read from a single sample in a study of T-cell memory formation after mild COVID-19. TCRdb itself ran the 5' RACE reads through MiXCR, one entry per CDR3 protein. The sample gives almost 550,000 distinct CDR3 sequences, roughly 20% of which show up once; approximately 12% is in the top ten. Input material: PBMCs or a T cell subset sorted from them (not recorded which). These receptor sequences come from an adult woman who had mild COVID-19 (a few samples of this study predate the infection). Cell type and time point are not known. CDR3s include the opening cysteine and the closing phenylalanine or tryptophan. The order of the fields is V gene, J gene, CDR3 protein.

TRBV12-3/TRBV12-4,TRBJ2-5,CASSLRRRQETQYF
TRBV5-1,TRBJ2-3,CASSLASGPPGDTQYF
TRBV24-1,TRBJ2-2,CATSDLQGGSNTGELFF
TRBV5-5,TRBJ2-3,CASKGDTQYF
TRBV29-1,TRBJ2-7,CSVGRGYSYEQYF
TRBV3-1,TRBJ2-3,CASSPMAGGPTDTQYF
TRBV12-3/TRBV12-4,TRBJ2-2,CASSSPHIARNTGELFF
TRBV29-1,TRBJ1-2,CSVQGARGYTF
TRBV6-6,TRBJ1-2,CASKSEGTTDGYTF
TRBV14,TRBJ2-1,CASSPGLNNEQFF
TRBV7-3,TRBJ2-2,CASSPQRWDRSGELFF
TRBV7-9,TRBJ2-1,CASSSVPGTPSYNEQFF
TRBV27,TRBJ2-1,CASKPRVSGNEQFF
TRBV4-3,TRBJ2-1,CASSQDLTGSYNEQFF
TRBV24-1,TRBJ2-3,CATSVSDRTDTQYF
TRBV7-9,TRBJ2-1,CASSPARYLVF
TRBV7-6,TRBJ2-1,CASSPQGNNEQFF